The clone carrying this T cell receptor (beta chain) came up a few times. Its antigen is undetermined. TCRdb used MiXCR to reprocess the 5' RACE reads, holding one entry per CDR3 protein. The repertoire holds about 920,000 distinct CDR3 sequences, with 9% to 15% as singletons. The source of the sample is a study of identical twins. Overall study results and limits: A lower insertion count was a feature of abundant cord blood beta clonotypes, with no such feature in memory repertoires.

This same sample was also part of a study on yellow fever vaccine responses in identical twins.

Material: PBMCs. The TCR comes from a woman aged 18-30 years in good health.

DNA for the CDR3: TGTGCCAGCGGCCAAACGGGAGGGCTCCGGAACAATGAGCAGTTCTTC. Translated: CASGQTGGLRNNEQFF. The chain has TRBV2 and TRBJ2-1; 8 bases align to TRBD2. CDR1 and CDR2 (germline): SNHLY, FYNNEI. This CDR3 has 16 amino acids. With V trimmed by 8 bases and J by 5 bases, 14 bases remained unmatched.